The 26 T cell receptor beta chains below were found in one sample sequenced in a study of chemoradiotherapy in HPV16-positive cancers. Method: immunoSEQ multiplex PCR; TCRdb's copy keeps in-frame clones and lacks some. The sample contains around 15,000 clones, nearly 70% of which appear only once. Specimen collection occurred from a patient who underwent chemoradiotherapy. Source of these receptors: a human donor with HPV-associated anogenital cancer.

The J gene is TRBJ1-2, the V gene TRBV18; 11 bases align to TRBD1. The germline gives CDR1 KGHSH, CDR2 LQKENI. J gave up 4 bases and V 6 bases, and 4 bases lay outside the gene matches. The CDR3 runs 14 residues. The CDR3 reads CASSAGQGVYGYTF. The DNA for the CDR3 is TGTGCCAGCTCCGCGGGACAGGGGGTCTATGGCTACACCTTC.

This chain joins TRBV27 and TRBJ2-1; no clear D. The CDR3 extends over 14 amino acids. CDR1 and CDR2 (germline): MNHEY, SMNVEV (reference sequence). The V end was cut by 5 bases, the J end by 2 bases, with 10 bases between. DNA for the CDR3: TGTGCCAGCAGTCGAGACTTCGCCTACAATGAGCAGTTCTTC. This encodes CASSRDFAYNEQFF.

This chain links TRBV30 with TRBJ2-7, with 7 bases aligning to TRBD2. The J segment lost 7 bases and the V segment lost 4 bases, leaving 10 bases of the junction unmatched. CDR3 size: 13 residues. CDR1 and CDR2 (germline): GTSNPN, SVGIG (reference sequence). The CDR3 spells CAWTPHGAGEQYF. CDR3 sequence (DNA): TGTGCCTGGACCCCCCACGGAGCGGGGGAGCAGTACTTC. Full variable domain (rest looked up from reference TRBV30 and TRBJ2-7): SQTIHQWPATLVQPVGSPLSLECTVEGTSNPNLYWYRQAAGRGLQLLFYSVGIGQISSEVPQNLSASRPQDRQFILSSKKLLLSDSGFYLCAWTPHGAGEQYFGPGTRLTVT.

The chain links TRBV11-1 to TRBJ1-3; the D gene is possibly TRBD1 (6 bases). The V end lost 5 bases, the J end lost 0 bases, and 11 bases lay between the germline ends. The CDR3 totals 15 residues. Looked up from germline, CDR1 is SGHAT and CDR2 is FQDESV (reference sequence). CDR3 in amino acids: CASSPRTASGNTIYF. In DNA, the CDR3 is TGTGCCAGCAGCCCCAGGACAGCCTCTGGAAACACCATATATTTT.

The chain combines TRBV9 with TRBJ2-5, with a weak D call TRBD2 (5 bases). The CDR3 runs to 14 residues. Looked up from germline, CDR1 is SGDLS and CDR2 is YYNGEE. V shed 0 bases and J shed 5 bases, with 11 bases lying between them. This chain's CDR3 is CASSVEGGLETQYF. Written as DNA, the CDR3 is TGTGCCAGCAGCGTAGAGGGCGGGCTGGAGACCCAGTACTTC.

This clone was seen a few times. V is TRBV5-6 and J is TRBJ2-1; D gene ambiguous. The V gene lost 6 bases and the J gene lost 6 bases, with 22 bases spanning the gap. CDR1 is SGHDT, CDR2 YYEEEE, per germline. This CDR3 has 16 amino acids. CDR3: CASTSKLPGKSNEQFF. As DNA, the CDR3 is TGTGCCAGCACCTCCAAATTACCGGGTAAATCCAATGAGCAGTTCTTC.

This chain joins TRBV9 and TRBJ1-2; 9 bases align to TRBD1. The CDR3 contains 15 residues. The V segment lost 4 bases and the J segment 6 bases; nucleotides outside the gene matches: 10. Germline-derived CDR1 and CDR2 are SGDLS and YYNGEE. The CDR3, as DNA: TGTGCCAGCAGCCCAAGGACAGGGGAATATGATGGCTACACCTTC. It is translated as CASSPRTGEYDGYTF. The full variable domain, completed using reference TRBV9 and TRBJ1-2, is DSGVTQTPKHLITATGQRVTLRCSPRSGDLSVYWYQQSLDQGLQFLIQYYNGEERAKGNILERFSAQQFPDLHSELNLSSLELGDSALYFCASSPRTGEYDGYTFGSGTRLTVV.

CDR3 DNA: TGTGCCAGCAGACGCGGACAGGGCGGGTTTGAAAAACTGTTTTTT. Its translation: CASRRGQGGFEKLFF. The J gene is TRBJ1-4, the V gene TRBV7-8; 8 bases are a match to TRBD1. Trimming cost V 6 bases and J 7 bases; bases outside gene matches: 10. The germline V gene encodes CDR1 SGHVS and CDR2 FQNEAQ. This CDR3 is built from 15 residues.

In its sample, this clone was seen a few times. CDR3 residues: CASSIRKTGGTGGYTF. Written as DNA, the CDR3 is TGTGCCAGTAGTATAAGGAAGACAGGAGGGACGGGAGGCTACACCTTC. The J gene is TRBJ1-2, the V gene TRBV19; possibly TRBD1 for D (6 bases). CDR1 and CDR2 (germline): LNHDA, SQIVND (reference sequence). The CDR3 is 16 amino acids. V shed 2 bases and J shed 8 bases, with 21 bases lying between them.

This clone was seen a single time. V gene TRBV5-1 combines with J gene TRBJ2-6, with 7 bases that match TRBD1. There are 18 residues in the CDR3. Germline V lookup: CDR1 SGHRS, CDR2 YFSETQ. V shed 1 base, J shed 2 bases, and the junction held 9 bases outside the gene matches. This CDR3 is CASSLSQITGAGANVLTF. The CDR3 DNA is TGCGCCAGCAGCTTGTCCCAAATTACAGGGGCTGGGGCCAACGTCCTGACTTTC.

The V call is TRBV11-2, the J call TRBJ1-1, with 7 bases lining up with TRBD1. Per the germline V gene, CDR1 is SGHAT and CDR2 is FQNNGV. The CDR3 length is 15 residues. V was pared by 1 base and J by 6 bases, with 8 bases of the junction left unmatched. The CDR3 DNA follows: TGTGCCAGCAGCTTAGGACAGGGAGGGTATGCTGAAGCTTTCTTT. Amino acid sequence: CASSLGQGGYAEAFF.

V and J are TRBV5-6 and TRBJ2-5; no firm D call. V was trimmed by 0 bases and J by 6 bases, leaving 6 bases between them. The CDR3 sequence is 12 residues long. The V gene's germline CDR1 is SGHDT and CDR2 YYEEEE. CDR3 protein: CASSLARQTQYF. The CDR3 DNA sequence: TGTGCCAGCAGCTTGGCCCGACAGACCCAGTACTTC.

The rearrangement uses TRBV19 and TRBJ1-5, with a possible D match to TRBD1 (5 bases). The CDR3 contains 16 residues. V was trimmed by 2 bases and J by 3 bases, leaving 14 bases between them. Germline assignment: CDR1 LNHDA and CDR2 SQIVND (reference sequence). CDR3 coding DNA: TGTGCCAGTAGTATATCAAGGGGAGGGGACAATCAGCCCCAGCATTTT. Amino acids: CASSISRGGDNQPQHF.

The gene calls are TRBV5-1 and TRBJ2-3; 12 nucleotides line up with TRBD2. After removal of 3 bases from V and 0 bases from J, the junction contained 8 bases not matched to a gene. CDR1 and CDR2 (germline): SGHRS, YFSETQ. The CDR3 sequence is 18 residues long. The CDR3 is CASSSGLAGRASTDTQYF. As DNA, the CDR3 is TGCGCCAGCAGCTCCGGACTAGCGGGGAGAGCTAGCACAGATACGCAGTATTTT.

V usage is TRBV7-2 and J usage is TRBJ2-1, with 9 bases matching TRBD1. The CDR3 is 15 residues long. Per germline, CDR1 SGHTA and CDR2 FQGNSA. V dropped 1 base and J dropped 4; count of bases not matched to a gene: 2. The CDR3 loop is CASSLDRGPYNEQFF. Written as DNA, the CDR3 is TGTGCCAGCAGCTTAGACAGGGGGCCTTACAATGAGCAGTTCTTC.

This chain links TRBV5-4 with TRBJ1-2; 11 bases agree with TRBD1. The junction had 10 bases not matched to a gene; V was cut back by 5 bases and J by 7 bases. The CDR3 has 15 amino acids. Germline V gives CDR1 SGHNT, CDR2 YYREEE (reference sequence). DNA for the CDR3: TGTGCCAGCAGTCAAGCCGCGGGACAGGGGGTTGGCTACACCTTC. Translation: CASSQAAGQGVGYTF.

The chain uses TRBV2 and TRBJ2-3, with a weak D call TRBD2 (7 bases). CDR1 and CDR2 from the germline V gene are SNHLY and FYNNEI. This CDR3 has 15 amino acids. V lost 4 bases and J lost 8, with 19 bases in between. The CDR3 DNA is TGTGCCAGCAGTGTGGGAGGGGGGGGATTAGGTACGCAGTATTTT. Translating gives CASSVGGGGLGTQYF.

This chain connects TRBV18 to TRBJ1-2; TRBD1 matches at 9 bases. CDR1 is KGHSH and CDR2 is LQKENI in the germline V gene. The length of the CDR3 is 15 residues. V lost 3 bases, J lost 8 bases, and 10 bases stayed unmatched. The CDR3 sequence is CASSPSTGGSDGYTF. The CDR3 DNA is TGTGCCAGCTCACCCTCGACAGGGGGGTCGGACGGCTACACCTTC. Full variable domain (remainder filled in from reference TRBV18 and TRBJ1-2): NAGVMQNPRHLVRRRGQEARLRCSPMKGHSHVYWYRQLPEEGLKFMVYLQKENIIDESGMPKERFSAEFPKEGPSILRIQQVVRGDSAAYFCASSPSTGGSDGYTFGSGTRLTVV.

Details on this clone: Other DNA sequences in the sample encode the same CDR3. V and J are TRBV5-1 and TRBJ2-7; D remains unclear. The CDR3 is 13 residues long. Per germline, CDR1 SGHRS and CDR2 YFSETQ. V shed 2 bases and J shed 1 base, with 7 bases lying between them. The CDR3 reads CASSFTVSYEQYF. The CDR3 DNA reads TGCGCCAGCAGCTTCACAGTTTCCTACGAGCAGTACTTC. The full variable domain, in which reference TRBV5-1 and TRBJ2-7 provide the parts outside the CDR3, is KAGVTQTPRYLIKTRGQQVTLSCSPISGHRSVSWYQQTPGQGLQFLFEYFSETQRNKGNFPGRFSGRQFSNSRSEMNVSTLELGDSALYLCASSFTVSYEQYFGPGTRLTVT.

This rearrangement joins TRBV29-1 to TRBJ2-4, with 11 bases fitting TRBD1. V trimming: 5 bases; J trimming: 6 bases; junction bases outside the gene matches: 6. Germline V lookup: CDR1 SQVTM, CDR2 ANQGSEA. The CDR3 runs 14 residues. The CDR3 DNA reads as TGCAGCGTTAAGCTCGGGACAGGGGGAAACATTCAGTACTTC. It encodes CSVKLGTGGNIQYF.

V is TRBV7-2 and J is TRBJ2-1; 9 bases are a match to TRBD2. Germline-derived CDR1 and CDR2 are SGHTA and FQGNSA. The CDR3 length is 15 residues. With V trimmed by 0 bases and J by 6 bases, 3 bases remained unmatched. CDR3 sequence: CASSLAGTSINEQFF. CDR3 sequence (DNA): TGTGCCAGCAGCTTAGCGGGGACTAGCATCAATGAGCAGTTCTTC.

In this sample, this clone turned up a few times. The V call is TRBV5-8, the J call TRBJ1-2, with D perhaps matching TRBD1 (5 bases). V was trimmed by 2 bases and J by 8 bases, leaving 16 bases between them. Germline CDR1 is SGHTS and CDR2 is YDEGEE. CDR3 size: 14 residues. In DNA, the CDR3 is TGTGCCAGCAGCTTTTCCGGGACGGCGGGAGGCTACACCTTC. Protein sequence: CASSFSGTAGGYTF.

The chain uses TRBV5-6 and TRBJ1-2; no reliable D call. Germline V gene lookup returns CDR1 SGHDT and CDR2 YYEEEE. This CDR3 is 14 amino acids long. Trimming cost V 4 bases and J 3 bases, with 13 bases left between them. CDR3 DNA sequence: TGTGCCAGCAGCCCGACGGGATTTCACTATGGCTACACCTTC. Amino acid sequence: CASSPTGFHYGYTF. Full variable domain (remainder filled in from reference TRBV5-6 and TRBJ1-2): DAGVTQSPTHLIKTRGQQVTLRCSPKSGHDTVSWYQQALGQGPQFIFQYYEEEERQRGNFPDRFSGHQFPNYSSELNVNALLLGDSALYLCASSPTGFHYGYTFGSGTRLTVV.

The chain combines TRBV11-3 with TRBJ2-1; D ambiguous. V dropped 5 bases and J dropped 4 bases, with 6 bases sitting between them. The CDR3 contains 12 residues. Looked up from germline, CDR1 is SGHNT and CDR2 is YENEEA. Here the CDR3 DNA reads TGTGCCAGCAGCAAAGGGTACAATGAGCAGTTCTTC. Amino acids: CASSKGYNEQFF.

The genes are TRBV5-8 and TRBJ1-2, with TRBD1 matching 8 bases. This CDR3 contains 15 residues. CDR1 is SGHTS, CDR2 YDEGEE, per germline. V shed 2 bases, J shed 8 bases, and the junction held 11 bases outside the gene matches. This CDR3 reads CASSFVHQGARGYTF. CDR3 nucleotides: TGTGCCAGCAGCTTCGTACACCAGGGGGCGCGGGGCTACACCTTC.

This clone was detected only a few times. This chain links TRBV19 with TRBJ1-5; D ambiguous. Germline V lookup: CDR1 LNHDA, CDR2 SQIVND (reference sequence). Trimming cost V 5 bases and J 7 bases, with 12 bases left between them. The CDR3 covers 13 residues. In DNA form, the CDR3 reads TGTGCCAGTAGTGACACCGTCAAGCAGCCCCAGCATTTT. Translated, it gives CASSDTVKQPQHF. Supplemented by reference TRBV19 and TRBJ1-5, the full variable domain reads DGGITQSPKYLFRKEGQNVTLSCEQNLNHDAMYWYRQDPGQGLRLIYYSQIVNDFQKGDIAEGYSVSREKKESFPLTVTSAQKNPTAFYLCASSDTVKQPQHFGDGTRLSIL.